This T cell receptor (beta chain) was identified during a study of cytomegalovirus exposure and HLA in healthy donors (dated by TCRdb to the late 2010s). Background for the entire study: According to an earlier analysis of several hundred of the donors, 200 million or so T cells yielded some 120 million unique TCR beta sequences and roughly 280 Gb of sequence data. Around 320 gigabases of sequencing data and 70 million to 85 million unique TCR sequences were included in an early release covering about 620 HLA-typed donors. Of the roughly 400 genotyped donors, about 80% fell in the genetic ancestry cluster associated with self-reported Caucasian donors. The study aimed to test whether signatures of past pathogen exposure could be identified by cataloging public T cell receptors. The T cell repertoires of 670 or so subjects were profiled by immunosequencing and related to cytomegalovirus serostatus. Along with the roughly 670-subject first cohort, a separate validation cohort of approximately 110 different subjects was used. High-throughput TCR immunosequencing, statistical association of individual TCRs with disease status, and machine learning were combined to predict cytomegalovirus infection status. To study patterns of TCR occurrence, a later analysis re-analyzed previously published TCR beta repertoires from under 750 donors and added high-resolution HLA genotyping. Rather than using new phenotypic data, the later analysis identified candidate immune exposures from TCR beta sequences and from how often those sequences occurred across donors. An earlier analysis of approximately 580 of the donors used high-throughput TCR beta sequencing to judge whether each TCR beta V gene segment behaved as functional or pseudogenic. Donor age, sex, ethnicity and CMV serostatus were compiled together with the repertoire data. Genome-wide SNP genotypes for about three fifths of the roughly 700 donors were used in a later genetic analysis, which treated that subset as a discovery cohort. Every repertoire in the discovery cohort had been generated on one and the same sequencing platform. HLA typing covered class I and class II loci at four-digit resolution. Typing coverage differed by locus: A, B, C, DRB1 and DQB1 were typed in roughly 620-630 donors, DQA1 in about 510, DPA1 in 600 to 610, and DPB1 in just under 490. Because of strong linkage in the cohort, roughly five DR-DQ haplotypes were treated as single units for association and clustering. On average, around 240,000 unique TCR beta nucleotide sequences were sequenced per donor among a few hundred genotyped donors of the cohort, with roughly 18% of those sequences being non-productive.

The CDR3 covers 15 residues, taking in both the cysteine and the phenylalanine. The CDR3 DNA has 45 bases and is translated from base 1. Reading the germline V gene gives CDR1 SGHTA and CDR2 FQGTGA. Trimming costs V 2 bases and J 6 bases, and their ends lie 13 bases apart. Points the paper makes about the study in general: The study listed 150 to 200 TCR beta chains as associated with cytomegalovirus. Because HLA typing was unavailable for some donors at each locus, only the typed subset was used in association tests. A later analysis found that most CMV-associated TCR beta chains appeared HLA-restricted, with HLA associations seemingly driven largely by CMV exposure. An association between a missense DCLRE1C variant and V-gene and J-gene trimming of TCR beta chains was found in a later genetic analysis and replicated in an independent cohort. Because the 87-base-pair reads could not distinguish some IMGT-functional V segments, including TRBV6-2 and TRBV6-3, those segments were excluded. A later analysis found that TCR association rates varied across HLA loci, with DRB1 alleles showing the most associated TCRs and HLA-C alleles the fewest. The authors suggested that the approach could potentially be generalized to other disease states and immunological phenotypes. The sequencing pipeline was judged likely to have produced a cluster of highly shared sequence variants as a technical artifact. A few of the identified cytomegalovirus-associated TCR beta chains were confirmed in vitro to be specific for cytomegalovirus antigens. A further reported finding was that TCR beta sequences accurately predicted the HLA-A and HLA-B alleles for most subjects in the first cohort. A later analysis reported that several top co-occurrence clusters appeared linked to parvovirus B19, influenza, CMV and Epstein-Barr virus. The presence/absence analyses assumed that sequencing depth was roughly uniform across donors, and that assumption may not be true. Strong co-occurrence of HLA alleles, especially DR and DQ, made assigning TCR associations to individual alleles difficult. The only immune exposure information available for the cohort was CMV serostatus. Cytomegalovirus status was reported to be diagnosed by the classifier with high specificity and sensitivity in both the original and validation cohorts. The cohort was sequenced for TCR beta chains only, and without alpha or paired-chain data the features that could be detected were limited. Because counts were too low, roughly 17 rarely observed V segments, including chromosome 9 orphons, were left out of the earlier analysis of 587 of the donors. Across donors, most TCR sequences were observed very rarely, whereas some public TCRs were present in many individuals. An earlier analysis of several hundred of the donors showed that most TCR beta V segments appeared in productive rearrangements either about 90% or about 30% of the time, which broadly matched IMGT annotations. Correlated functional status among segregating V segments might be attributable to linkage disequilibrium, but an unknown experimental factor could not be ruled out. In a later genetic analysis, fewer N-insertions in productive TCRs were reported among donors in an Asian-associated ancestry cluster than the roughly 710-donor mean. Specific HLA alleles were associated with roughly 17,000 TCR beta sequences at a false discovery rate of 0.05 in a later analysis. In a later analysis, HLA-associated TCR beta chains were found to be more clonally expanded and to have lower generation probabilities than equally common non-associated chains.

About this clone itself: The clone's antigen remains unknown. Base qualities are not recorded, but no much larger clone differs from it by a single base.

The cohort was made up of under 800 healthy bone marrow donors. Cohort members were all nominally healthy when sampled, although unrecorded immune exposures were likely present. The donor was CMV seronegative and belonged to the group of 352 seronegative cohort members. A peripheral blood sample was collected from each donor, and TCR beta sequencing was performed on peripheral blood mononuclear cells. Genomic DNA was extracted from the blood cell samples with the Qiagen DNeasy Blood Extraction Kit. Receptor amplification or capture employed the immunoSEQ multiplex PCR assay. The multiplex PCR relied on a mix of 60 forward primers for TCR Vbeta segments and 13 reverse primers for TCR Jbeta segments. The CDR3 region of rearranged TCR beta genes was amplified from genomic DNA by a multiplex PCR assay. Amplified TCR beta libraries were sequenced as 87-base-pair reads on the Illumina HiSeq System. Per the authors' processing: Across the 666 repertoires, a later analysis counted tens of millions of unique TCR beta chains, around 11 million of which were shared by at least two donors. To remove PCR and sequencing errors, raw reads were error-corrected and collapsed into unique sequences using a nearest-neighbor algorithm that merged closely related sequences. To assign V, D and J gene segments, CDR3 sequences were aligned to IMGT reference sequences. For a sequence to be retained, a match of at least six nucleotides was required to both a V gene segment and a J gene segment. A rearrangement was called productive if the CDR3 had no stop codons and remained in frame with V and J, and every other rearrangement was called non-productive. CDR3 was defined by IMGT convention, running from the second conserved V-encoded cysteine to the conserved J-encoded phenylalanine. The earlier analysis of fewer than 700 of the donors excluded sequences that lacked an unambiguous match to a single V gene segment. An earlier analysis of fewer than 750 of the donors classified V segments as functional when productive rearrangements were above 56.7% and as segregating when the standard deviation between donors was above 5%. To diagnose cytomegalovirus status from the catalog of TCR beta chain sequences, a statistical classification framework was built. A later analysis assigned V and J genes by comparing TCR nucleotide sequences with IMGT/GENE-DB human TR gene sequences. The TCRdist pipeline was used in a later analysis to assign CDR3 sequences and most-parsimonious VDJ recombination scenarios. In a later analysis, each TCR beta chain was defined by its CDR3 amino acid sequence together with its V-gene family, and reads lacking a unique V-gene family were excluded. As a way to deal with suspected cross-contamination and a sequencing artifact, a later analysis dropped hundreds of nucleotide sequences that were highly shared and had low generation probability. A later analysis calculated a clonal expansion index for each public chain from normalized within-repertoire ranks of inferred template counts. In a later analysis, generation probabilities were computed with a VDJ recombination model fitted to out-of-frame rearrangements, and the resulting probabilities were checked against IGoR. In a later analysis, hypergeometric tests were used to score TCR-TCR, TCR-HLA and TCR-CMV co-occurrence, with a repertoire-size bias correction applied to TCR pairs. False discovery rates were estimated in a later analysis by permuting HLA or CMV assignments 20 times. In a later analysis, co-occurring TCRs were grouped using DBSCAN, with TCRdist sequence similarity added in when clustering inside HLA-allele-positive subsets. Repertoires with fewer than 30,000 or more than 120,000 public chains, plus five repertoires with anomalous nucleotide sharing, were excluded from co-occurrence clustering. TCRdb obtained this table from immuneACCESS and retained in-frame rearrangements with V and J assigned. These tables miss some clones; where compared with another copy, unresolved V genes account for less than half of the shortfall, and the remainder is unexplained. V, J and clone size were drawn from that table, and D and trimming were deduced from the DNA. Recorded for this sample are some 200,000 clones; roughly 80% of them occurred a single time. The top ten constitute around 1.7% of the sample.

The chain was built from TRBV7-3 and TRBJ2-2; TRBD1 might be the D gene, on 6 matching bases. The TCR was taken from a middle-aged man in good health and CMV-seronegative. Material for sequencing was PBMCs. Here the CDR3 is given as CASSLYPGVAGELFF. The nucleotide sequence is TGTGCCAGCAGCTTATATCCAGGGGTCGCCGGGGAGCTGTTTTTT.